This TCR beta chain was recovered during a study of T cell responses to AZD1222 COVID-19 vaccine. Looked up from germline, CDR1 is SGHTA and CDR2 is FQGTGA. With 4 bases removed from V and 7 bases from J, the gap between germline ends came to 11 bases. CDR3 size: 13 residues. Sequencing used immunoSEQ multiplex PCR; TCRdb keeps in-frame clones, though not all of them. Of 150,000 to 200,000 clones in the sample, 85% to 90% were seen once. The source was peripheral blood, collected 28 days after the second AZD1222 dose. The TCR originated in an adult who received the AZD1222 COVID-19 vaccine. The rearrangement uses TRBV7-3 and TRBJ2-1, with D unresolved. The CDR3 loop reads CASSSAGGNEQFF. The CDR3 region has the DNA TGTGCCAGCAGCTCGGCAGGTGGTAATGAGCAGTTCTTC.